This T cell receptor beta chain was captured in a study of T cell responses to AZD1222 COVID-19 vaccine (dated by TCRdb to the early 2020s). About the investigation overall: AZD1222 recipients given second doses at about 4 weeks or at about 12 weeks were pooled, since spike-specific TCR depth and breadth were not found to differ between the two schedules. A total of more than 230 trial participants underwent TCR sequencing, of whom roughly 210 had received two doses of AZD1222 and about 26 had received two doses of the MenACWY control vaccine. Trial participants were enrolled into age subgroups of 18-55, 56-69 and 70-plus years, which contained roughly 140, 27 and 60 TCR-sequenced participants, respectively. Here is what the overall study found, with its caveats: After two AZD1222 doses, spike-specific TCR breadth and depth were significantly higher than at day 0 and than in MenACWY recipients. Nearly half of unique spike-specific TCRs reportedly recognized epitopes outside regions mutated in the B.1.351 and B.1.1.7 variants. CD4 TCRs associated with the vaccine covered the entire spike protein, and the dominant responses were in regions 160-218 and 743-854. The 56-69-year group was small, and its depth increase did not reach significance, likely because of low power. Most participants were white British and females outnumbered males, and the authors suggested that clonal diversity may have been underestimated. Because no samples from the day 14 peak response were available, repertoires could be characterized only after the peak T cell response. Only a handful of AZD1222 recipients were SARS-CoV-2 seropositive at baseline, limiting conclusions about previously exposed vaccinees.

About this clone itself: What antigen it recognizes has not been identified. No quality values exist for individual bases; no much larger clone is one base distant.

The intended sense of this specimen's time point label: baseline before first vaccination. Vaccinee samples came from UK trials COV001 and COV002, including a single-blind randomized controlled phase 2/3 trial of AZD1222 (ChAdOx1 nCoV-19) in healthy adults. For TCRbeta chain sequencing, PBMC samples from trial participants were taken at day 0 and at day 28 after the second dose. The CDR3 regions of human TCRbeta chains were analyzed by immunosequencing. In the paper's pipeline: Repertoire TCRs were checked for matches against a reference library of SARS-CoV-2-specific TCRs that had been generated using the MIRA antigen-specificity platform. Breadth was defined as the fraction of unique TCRs that were SARS-CoV-2-associated, and depth was defined as the fraction of total T cells that were SARS-CoV-2-associated. Using the MIRA data, each spike-specific TCR was assigned both to the spike region to which the TCR was reactive and to a CD4 or CD8 class. Log10-transformed breadth and depth values were compared by one-way ANOVA with Sidak's multiple comparisons tests. The immuneACCESS repertoire file appears here via TCRdb, limited to in-frame rearrangements. These files lack a portion of the clones; in checked studies, under half of the deficit traces to unresolved V genes, and the cause of the others is not known. The DNA gave D and trimming, while V, J and clone size come from that table. The sample includes 150,000 to 200,000 clones, with just over 90% observed a single time. Around 4.3% of the sample is held by the ten biggest clonotypes.

CDR1 and CDR2 (SGHNT, YYREEE) derive from the germline V gene (reference sequence). From cysteine to phenylalanine, the CDR3 is 12 amino acids long. Just the 36-base CDR3 DNA is kept, in frame starting at base 1. V sheds 3 bases and J sheds 5 bases, leaving 7 bases between their ends. The source of this sequence is an adult in good health. The V and J genes are TRBV5-4 and TRBJ2-3; the D gene is perhaps TRBD2, from 6 matching bases. This material consisted of peripheral blood, taken on day 0 of AZD1222 vaccination. The nucleotides are TGTGCCAGCAGCTGGGGGGAAGATACGCAGTATTTT. Its protein product is CASSWGEDTQYF.